This entry lists 11 T cell receptor beta chains sequenced from one sample in a study of T cells in localized non-small cell lung cancer. The repertoire was sequenced with immunoSEQ multiplex PCR; TCRdb's copy has only in-frame clones and lacks some. The top ten hold around 21% of the sample, which has approximately 89,000 clones, around 81% seen once. The input for sequencing was PBMCs, taken before any cancer treatment. These receptors all stem from a man between 40 and 75 years old with stage II squamous cell lung carcinoma.

The rearrangement joins TRBV6-1 to TRBJ2-3, with 13 nucleotides matching TRBD2. The CDR3 runs to 19 residues. In germline, CDR1 is MNHNS, CDR2 SASEGT. The J segment lost 0 bases and the V segment lost 0 bases, leaving 6 bases of the junction unmatched. In DNA form, the CDR3 reads TGTGCCAGCAGTGAAGCGCGACTAGCGGGAGGCCCTAGCACAGATACGCAGTATTTT. Its translation is CASSEARLAGGPSTDTQYF.

The chain has TRBV6-1 and TRBJ1-1, with a tentative D call TRBD1 (6 bases). The ends were cut back, 1 base at V and 2 bases at J, with 17 bases in the middle. The CDR3 covers 17 residues. The germline CDR1 and CDR2 sequences are MNHNS and SASEGT. CDR3 sequence reads: CASSEGPWTDRNTEAFF. In nucleotides, the CDR3 is TGTGCCAGCAGTGAAGGGCCTTGGACAGACCGAAACACTGAAGCTTTCTTT.

The rearrangement joins TRBV5-1 to TRBJ2-1, with D possibly TRBD2 on 6 matching bases. This CDR3 is 13 amino acids long. In germline, CDR1 is SGHRS, CDR2 YFSETQ. Trimming shortened V by 3 bases and J by 7 bases, and 11 bases separated the two germline ends. The chain's CDR3 is CASSSGATNEQFF. The DNA of the CDR3 is TGCGCCAGCAGCTCGGGAGCAACTAATGAGCAGTTCTTC.

The table lists this clone with a count of one. The chain couples TRBV18 to TRBJ2-2; D is unresolved. The ends were cut back, 3 bases at V and 0 bases at J, with 8 bases in the middle. Germline V gives CDR1 KGHSH, CDR2 LQKENI. This CDR3 is 15 amino acids long. CDR3 amino acids: CASSPYRPNTGELFF. The CDR3 DNA reads TGTGCCAGCTCACCTTATCGACCGAACACCGGGGAGCTGTTTTTT.

V and J are TRBV5-1 and TRBJ1-4, with D tentatively TRBD1 (5 bases). CDR3 length: 14 amino acids. Germline CDR1 reads SGHRS; CDR2 reads YFSETQ. Trimming pared 0 bases from V and 4 bases from J, leaving 7 bases between. Here the CDR3 DNA reads TGCGCCAGCAGCTTGGAGGGGATTAATGAAAAACTGTTTTTT. Translated, it gives CASSLEGINEKLFF.

This clone was counted once. This chain connects TRBV14 to TRBJ2-7, with TRBD2 identical over 7 bases. Germline V CDR1 and CDR2: SGHDN, FVKESK. The V segment lost 4 bases and the J segment 2 bases; nucleotides outside the gene matches: 5. The CDR3 spans 14 residues. The CDR3 bases are TGTGCCAGCAGCCCCCTGGGGGGGACCTACGAGCAGTACTTC. Translating gives CASSPLGGTYEQYF.

V usage is TRBV7-3 and J usage is TRBJ2-1; maybe TRBD1 (6 bases). CDR3 length: 14 amino acids. Germline assignment: CDR1 SGHTA and CDR2 FQGTGA. Trimming pared 1 base from V and 6 bases from J, leaving 10 bases between. The DNA of the CDR3 is TGTGCCAGCAGCTTAAAGGGGGTAATCAATGAGCAGTTCTTC. This gives the protein CASSLKGVINEQFF.

This clone was seen a few times. The chain joins TRBV6-5 to TRBJ1-2, with 7 bases identical to TRBD1. This CDR3 contains 14 residues. V lost 7 bases and J lost 4; bases outside the gene matches: 9. CDR1 and CDR2 (germline): MNHEY, SVGAGI. The CDR3 region has the DNA TGTGCCAGCACCCCGACAGGGTGGGGCTATGGCTACACCTTC. It encodes CASTPTGWGYGYTF.

The chain has TRBV5-4 and TRBJ1-2; D call uncertain. V was clipped by 7 bases and J by 2 bases, with 18 bases between them. CDR1 is SGHNT and CDR2 is YYREEE in the germline V gene (reference sequence). This CDR3 contains 15 residues. As DNA, the CDR3 is TGTGCCAGCTCCTTGATGGGCCGGGCAAACTATGGCTACACCTTC. Translating gives CASSLMGRANYGYTF.

The count of this clone is one. The J gene is TRBJ1-1, the V gene TRBV18, with 8 bases fitting TRBD1. The CDR3 loop spans 15 amino acids. Losses at the gene ends were 4 bases for V and 5 bases for J; bases not matched to a gene: 9. From germline, CDR1 is KGHSH and CDR2 LQKENI. The CDR3 loop is CASSRLTQGDTEAFF. For the CDR3, the DNA is TGTGCCAGCTCACGGCTCACACAGGGGGATACTGAAGCTTTCTTT.

The chain carries TRBV6-6 and TRBJ2-7; perhaps TRBD2 as D (5 bases). Germline V CDR1 and CDR2: MNHNY, SVGAGI (reference sequence). V lost 8 bases to trimming and J lost 6 bases, with 14 bases between them. The CDR3 has 12 residues. CDR3 DNA sequence: TGTGCCAGCTCAGGACTTCAACCCGAGCAGTACTTC. This codes for CASSGLQPEQYF.